This TCR beta chain was identified in a study of PD-L1 blockade in urothelial cancer. Study-level background: Patients commenced atezolizumab in the mid-2010s, and it was given at 1,200 mg intravenously every 3 weeks. Males with bladder-origin urothelial cancer made up about 90% of the roughly 29 patients. When blood samples were assessed, the median T cell count was about 140,000.

This clone was seen only once. Method: immunoSEQ multiplex PCR; TCRdb's copy keeps in-frame clones and lacks some. The sample carries 38,000 or so clones, 85% recorded once. The time point: pretreatment peripheral blood. The CDR3 totals 15 residues. Germline CDR1 reads MDHEN; CDR2 reads SYDVKM. Trimming took 2 bases from V and 4 from J; bases not matched to a gene: 6. The chain employs TRBV28 and TRBJ1-2, with 8 bases identical to TRBD1. The receptor comes from a man older than 75 with urothelial cancer. The starting material was PBMCs, obtained around atezolizumab (anti-PD-L1) treatment. CDR3 in amino acids: CASSLGTGGSYGYTF. DNA of the CDR3: TGTGCCAGCAGTTTAGGGACAGGCGGCTCCTATGGCTACACCTTC.